This TCR beta chain was retrieved from a study of human T cells and chemical hapten exposure. Across the whole study: Alopecia areata, totalis or universalis was found in mostly female patients. Study-wide findings and caveats: PT1 expanded TCR counts and patch test score correlated positively. The immune response of these alopecia patients might not match healthy individuals'.

Within the library, unique molecular identifiers were attached to each individual cDNA molecule. Each CDR3 protein is one row after TCRdb ran MiXCR on the RACE reads. The sample records around 300,000 distinct CDR3 sequences, about 7% being singletons. The time point: patch test 1, 2 weeks after DPC sensitization. The treatment denotes: therapeutic diphenylcyclopropenone sensitization with weekly scalp DPC. Germline V CDR1 and CDR2: ENHRY, SYGVKD. This CDR3 has 17 residues. The V and J ends lost 5 bases and 0 bases, in that order; junction bases with no gene match: 7. This clonotype came up many times. Its antigen is as yet unknown.

This TCR was sampled from a woman under 30 with alopecia areata. Some clones in this sample may be carry-over from other donors' samples. V usage is TRBV10-3 and J usage is TRBJ2-3; 11 bases line up with TRBD2. Sequencing was performed on whole blood, taken in connection with sensitization to the hapten diphenylcyclopropenone (DPC). This CDR3 reads CAISPRLAGLSTDTQYF. Written as DNA, the CDR3 is TGTGCCATCAGTCCACGACTAGCGGGGTTAAGCACAGATACGCAGTATTTT.